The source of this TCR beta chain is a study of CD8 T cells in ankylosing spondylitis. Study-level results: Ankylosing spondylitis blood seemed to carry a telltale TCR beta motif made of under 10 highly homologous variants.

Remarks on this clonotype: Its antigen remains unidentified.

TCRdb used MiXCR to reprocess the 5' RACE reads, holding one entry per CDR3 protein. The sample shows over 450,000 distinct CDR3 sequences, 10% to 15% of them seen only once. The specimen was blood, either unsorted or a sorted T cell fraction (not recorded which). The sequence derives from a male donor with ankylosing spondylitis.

DNA for the CDR3: TGCAGTGCTAGGGGCAGTTACGAGACCCAGTACTTC. It translates to CSARGSYETQYF. The rearrangement links TRBV20-1 to TRBJ2-5; D is uncertain. Trimming took off 3 bases at V and 5 bases at J, with 10 bases between the two ends. The germline V gene encodes CDR1 DFQATT and CDR2 SNEGSKA (reference sequence). This CDR3 contains 12 residues.